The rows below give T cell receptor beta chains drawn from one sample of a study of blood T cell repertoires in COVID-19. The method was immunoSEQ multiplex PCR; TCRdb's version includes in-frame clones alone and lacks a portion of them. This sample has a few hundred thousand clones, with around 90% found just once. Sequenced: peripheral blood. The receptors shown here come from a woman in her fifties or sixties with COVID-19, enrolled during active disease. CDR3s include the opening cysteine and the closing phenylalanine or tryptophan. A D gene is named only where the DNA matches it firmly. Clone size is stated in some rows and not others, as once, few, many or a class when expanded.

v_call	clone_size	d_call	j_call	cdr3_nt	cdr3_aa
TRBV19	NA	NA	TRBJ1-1	TGTGCCAGTAGTATTAGTTACACTGAAGCTTTCTTT	CASSISYTEAFF
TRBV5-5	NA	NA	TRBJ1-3	TGTGCCAGCAGTCGACAGGCGGCGAGGGACACCATATATTTT	CASSRQAARDTIYF
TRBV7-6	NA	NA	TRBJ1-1	TGTGCCAGCAGCTTAGCGCTGGGGGGAGGCACTGAAGCTTTCTTT	CASSLALGGGTEAFF
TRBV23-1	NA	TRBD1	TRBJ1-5	TGCGCCAGCAGTCAAAAACAGGGGGAGCCCCAGCATTTT	CASSQKQGEPQHF
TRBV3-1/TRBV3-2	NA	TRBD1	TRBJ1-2	TGTGCCAGCAGCCAAGCAGGGGGCAACTATGGCTACACCTTC	CASSQAGGNYGYTF
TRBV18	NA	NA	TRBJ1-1	TGTGCCAGTTCAGGCCCTGACACAGGGTACGGCGACACTGAAGCTTTCTTT	CASSGPDTGYGDTEAFF
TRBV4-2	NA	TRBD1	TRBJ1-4	TGTGCCAGCAGCCAAGATCATCCCCAGGGACAGGGCCCCCCTAATGAAAAACTGTTTTTT	CASSQDHPQGQGPPNEKLFF
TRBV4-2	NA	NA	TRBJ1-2	TGTGCCAGCAGCCAAGGAGCAGGGGCGAACTATGGCTACACCTTC	CASSQGAGANYGYTF
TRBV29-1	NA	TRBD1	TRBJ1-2	TGCAGCGTTGAGGTGCAGGGGGCGCCTGGTGGCTACACCTTC	CSVEVQGAPGGYTF
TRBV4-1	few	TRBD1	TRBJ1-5	TGCGCCAGCAGCCAAGAGGCGGTGGACAGGGGGAATCAGCCCCAGCATTTT	CASSQEAVDRGNQPQHF
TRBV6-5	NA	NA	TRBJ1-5	TGTGCCAGCTGTAACAGCCATTTCAATCAGCCCCAGCATTTT	CASCNSHFNQPQHF
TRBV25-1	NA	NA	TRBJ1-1	TGTGCCAGCAGTGAGTCCAGGGAAGCCAGTGAAGCTTTCTTT	CASSESREASEAFF
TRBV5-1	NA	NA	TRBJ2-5	TGCGCCAGCAGCTTGGCCGGAGGGGCAGAGACCCAGTACTTC	CASSLAGGAETQYF
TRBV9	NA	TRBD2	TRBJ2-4	TGTGCCAGCAGCACCACTCCTAGCGGGGGGGCCGGGCTTACCATTCAGTACTTC	CASSTTPSGGAGLTIQYF
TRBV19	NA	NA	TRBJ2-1	TGTGCCAGTAGTTTCCGACGGAGCCAAGAGCAGTTCTTC	CASSFRRSQEQFF
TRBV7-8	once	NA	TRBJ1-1	TGTGCCAGCAGCCGAGGTCGGAACACTGAAGCTTTCTTT	CASSRGRNTEAFF
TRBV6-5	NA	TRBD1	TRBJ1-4	TGTGCCAGCAGTTACTCGATCGGGACAGGAGAAAAACTGTTTTTT	CASSYSIGTGEKLFF
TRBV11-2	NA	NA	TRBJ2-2	TGTGCCAGTTGGGCAATGGCGACCGGGGAGCTGTTTTTT	CASWAMATGELFF
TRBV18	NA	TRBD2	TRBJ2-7	TGTGCCAGCTCACCACCCAGCGGGGGGCCTCTTCAGTACTTC	CASSPPSGGPLQYF
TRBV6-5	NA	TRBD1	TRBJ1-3	TGTGCCAGCAGGACAGGGACGAGCTCTGGAAACACCATATATTTT	CASRTGTSSGNTIYF
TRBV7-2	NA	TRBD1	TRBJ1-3	TGTGCCAGCAGCTTAGAGGGACAGGGGGTCTCTGGAAACACCATATATTTT	CASSLEGQGVSGNTIYF
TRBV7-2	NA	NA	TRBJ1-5	TGTGCCAGCAGCTTAGAGGCAGGGATGGGGCAGCCCCAGCATTTT	CASSLEAGMGQPQHF
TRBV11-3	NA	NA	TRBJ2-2	TGTGCCAGCAGCTTAAACAGGAACAGGGTCACCGGGGAGCTGTTTTTT	CASSLNRNRVTGELFF
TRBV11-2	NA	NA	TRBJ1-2	TGTGCCAGCAGCCTCGGACACGTTTATGGCTACACCTTC	CASSLGHVYGYTF
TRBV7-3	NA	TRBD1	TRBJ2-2	TGTGCCAGCAGCTCTGGGACAGCGAACACCGGGGAGCTGTTTTTT	CASSSGTANTGELFF
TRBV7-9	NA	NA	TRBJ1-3	TGTGCCAGCAGCTTGGCGGGGGCAGAAGGAAACACCATATATTTT	CASSLAGAEGNTIYF
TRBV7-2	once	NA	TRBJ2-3	TGTGCCAGCACCCTGCAGGGGAGCACAGATACGCAGTATTTT	CASTLQGSTDTQYF
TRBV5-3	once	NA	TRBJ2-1	TGTGCCAGAAGCCCCCGCTCGGGACTTGGAATCGACAATGAGCAGTTCTTC	CARSPRSGLGIDNEQFF
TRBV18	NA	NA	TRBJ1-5	TGTGCCAGCTCACCACGGGAGACGGGGCAGCCCCAGCATTTT	CASSPRETGQPQHF
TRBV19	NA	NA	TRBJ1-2	TGTGCCAGCGGACACGGACAGTTCAATAACTATGGCTACACCTTC	CASGHGQFNNYGYTF
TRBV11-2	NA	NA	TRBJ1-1	TGTGCCAGCAGCCTACCACCGAGACACTGGAACACTGAAGCTTTCTTT	CASSLPPRHWNTEAFF
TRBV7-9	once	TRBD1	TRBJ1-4	TGTGCCAGCAGCTTAGGGGACAGGGTGAATGAAAAACTGTTTTTT	CASSLGDRVNEKLFF
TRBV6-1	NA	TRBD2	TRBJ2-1	TGTGCCAGCAGTGAAGCAAGCGGGGGGGCCAATGAGCAGTTCTTC	CASSEASGGANEQFF
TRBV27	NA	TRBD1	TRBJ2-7	TGTGCCAGCTGCAATAGGGGACAGGGCGACGAGCAGTACTTC	CASCNRGQGDEQYF
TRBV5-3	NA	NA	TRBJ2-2	TGTGCCAGAAGCTTGGCCGTTGGGCACGCCGGGGAGCTGTTTTTT	CARSLAVGHAGELFF
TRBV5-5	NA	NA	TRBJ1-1	TGTGCCAGCAGCTCCATCGGGAACACTGAAGCTTTCTTT	CASSSIGNTEAFF
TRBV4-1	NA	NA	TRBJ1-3	TGCGCCAGCAGCCATCCCGAGGCAGGGGGAAACACCATATATTTT	CASSHPEAGGNTIYF
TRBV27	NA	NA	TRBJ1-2	TGTGCCAGCAGTTCCATCCGGGGGGCAGCTAACTATGGCTACACCTTC	CASSSIRGAANYGYTF
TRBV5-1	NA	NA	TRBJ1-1	TGCGCCAGCAGCTTGGTTATCGCGACTGAAGCTTTCTTT	CASSLVIATEAFF
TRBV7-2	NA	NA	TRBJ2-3	TGTGCCAGCAGCTTAGGTTTTCTTAGCACAGATACGCAGTATTTT	CASSLGFLSTDTQYF
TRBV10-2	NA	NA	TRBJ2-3	TGCGCCAGCAGGGGGGAGGGGGGCAGAGTCACAGATACGCAGTATTTT	CASRGEGGRVTDTQYF
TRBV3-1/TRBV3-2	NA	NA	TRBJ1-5	TGTGCCAGCAGCCCCGCTCCAGGGATTAATGACATACCCTACAATCAGCCCCAGCATTTT	CASSPAPGINDIPYNQPQHF
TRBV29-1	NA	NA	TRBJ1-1	TGCAGCGTTGGACAGGCCAACAGGAACACTGAAGCTTTCTTT	CSVGQANRNTEAFF
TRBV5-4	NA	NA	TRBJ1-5	TGTGCCAGCAGCTTGGAAGCCAATCAGCCCCAGCATTTT	CASSLEANQPQHF
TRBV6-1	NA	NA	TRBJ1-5	TGTGCCAGCAGTGAATCAAGGAGGCAGCCCCAGCATTTT	CASSESRRQPQHF
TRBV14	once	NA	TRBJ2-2	TGTGCCAGCAGCCTCGGAGCGCTCGGCGGTACCGGGGAGCTGTTTTTT	CASSLGALGGTGELFF
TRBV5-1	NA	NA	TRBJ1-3	TGCGCCAGCAGCTCCTCGGCCTCCCGGGGGAACACCATATATTTT	CASSSSASRGNTIYF
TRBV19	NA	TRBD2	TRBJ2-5	TGTGCCAGTAACCTGGGGGGGTTTGGGGAGACCCAGTACTTC	CASNLGGFGETQYF
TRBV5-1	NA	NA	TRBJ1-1	TGCGCCAGCAGCTTGAATATCGGACAGAACACTGAAGCTTTCTTT	CASSLNIGQNTEAFF